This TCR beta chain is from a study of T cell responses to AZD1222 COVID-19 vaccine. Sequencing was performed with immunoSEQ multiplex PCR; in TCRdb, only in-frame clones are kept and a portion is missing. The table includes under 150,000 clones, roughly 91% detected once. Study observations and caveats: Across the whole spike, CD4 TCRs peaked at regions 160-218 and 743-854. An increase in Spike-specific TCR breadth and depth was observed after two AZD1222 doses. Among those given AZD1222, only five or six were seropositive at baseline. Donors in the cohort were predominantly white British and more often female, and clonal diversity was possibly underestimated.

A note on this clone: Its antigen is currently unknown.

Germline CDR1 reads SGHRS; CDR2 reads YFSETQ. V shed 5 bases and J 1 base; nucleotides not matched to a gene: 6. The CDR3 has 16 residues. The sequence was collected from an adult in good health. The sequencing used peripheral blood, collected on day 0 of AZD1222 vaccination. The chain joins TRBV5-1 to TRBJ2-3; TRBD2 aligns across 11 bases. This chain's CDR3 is CASRGMTSGGTDTQYF. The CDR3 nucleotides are TGCGCCAGCAGGGGCATGACTAGCGGGGGCACAGATACGCAGTATTTT.